This TCR beta chain was retrieved from a study of cytomegalovirus exposure and HLA in healthy donors. Study-wide context: Within an early data release were around 80 million unique TCRs drawn from HLA-typed donors.

Note on this clone: The antigen is not known.

General study findings and limits: TCR beta sequences reportedly predicted most subjects' HLA-A and HLA-B alleles accurately. Presence/absence results assume similar sequencing depth per donor, which may not hold. According to the study, 150 to 200 TCR beta chains were cytomegalovirus-associated.

CDR1 is SQVTM, CDR2 ANQGSEA, per germline. V gave up 1 base and J gave up 4 bases, with 8 bases separating them. CDR3 length: 13 amino acids. With 60 Vbeta and 13 Jbeta primers, the PCR was carried out. The data were produced by immunoSEQ multiplex PCR, yet TCRdb's version contains in-frame clones alone and is incomplete. The data show about 160,000 clones, with 81% seen just once and 1% to 1.5% held by the top ten. Specimen: PBMCs. The clonotype originates from a man in his fifties in good health and CMV-seropositive. The chain combines TRBV29-1 with TRBJ2-1; possibly TRBD2 for D (5 bases). The CDR3 loop is CSVEAGWYNEQFF. In nucleotides, the CDR3 is TGCAGCGTTGAAGCGGGATGGTACAATGAGCAGTTCTTC.